The 3 T cell receptor beta chains given below trace back to one sample, sequenced in a study of blood T cell repertoires in COVID-19. Method: immunoSEQ multiplex PCR; TCRdb's copy keeps in-frame clones and lacks some. The sample records 150,000 to 200,000 clones, roughly 85% being singletons. Sequenced: peripheral blood. These receptors came from an elderly woman with active or convalescent COVID-19.

The V gene is TRBV30, the J gene TRBJ2-1, with 8 bases that match TRBD2. The CDR3 runs to 15 residues. With V trimmed by 2 bases and J by 15 bases, 18 bases remained unmatched. Germline CDR1 is GTSNPN and CDR2 is SVGIG (reference sequence). The CDR3 reads CAWSLRTSGPPSGFF. The CDR3 DNA follows: TGTGCCTGGAGTTTGAGAACTAGCGGCCCGCCGTCGGGGTTCTTC.

V usage is TRBV2 and J usage is TRBJ2-7; no clear D gene. Germline V lookup: CDR1 SNHLY, CDR2 FYNNEI. V was shortened by 2 bases and J by 3 bases, with 14 bases between the two germline ends. The CDR3 length is 15 residues. For the CDR3, the DNA is TGTGCCAGCAGTGAATCCCGGAGCCCGTTCTACGAGCAGTACTTC. Translated, it gives CASSESRSPFYEQYF.

The chain combines TRBV7-9 with TRBJ1-1; maybe TRBD1 (5 bases). The CDR3 runs 12 residues. V was pared by 7 bases and J by 5 bases, with 11 bases between. Looked up from germline, CDR1 is SEHNR and CDR2 is FQNEAQ (reference sequence). The CDR3 DNA reads as TGTGCCAGCAACCATGGGGGGACTGAAGCTTTCTTT. Amino acids: CASNHGGTEAFF.